This T cell receptor beta chain is from a study of cytomegalovirus exposure and HLA in healthy donors. This CDR3 has 12 amino acids. The germline CDR1 and CDR2 sequences are GTSNPN and SVGIG (reference sequence). Trimming pared 2 bases from V and 4 bases from J, leaving 9 bases between. PCR employed 60 Vbeta and 13 Jbeta primers. This table comes from immunoSEQ multiplex PCR, and its TCRdb copy is limited to in-frame clones, with some not included. The sample yields over 100,000 clones, 55% to 80% seen once. The table lists this clone with a few counts. Source material: PBMCs. This receptor was taken from a human donor in good health. The chain joins TRBV30 to TRBJ2-7; D gene ambiguous. The CDR3 region is CAWSPQQYEQYF. The CDR3 region has the DNA TGTGCCTGGAGTCCACAGCAATACGAGCAGTACTTC.